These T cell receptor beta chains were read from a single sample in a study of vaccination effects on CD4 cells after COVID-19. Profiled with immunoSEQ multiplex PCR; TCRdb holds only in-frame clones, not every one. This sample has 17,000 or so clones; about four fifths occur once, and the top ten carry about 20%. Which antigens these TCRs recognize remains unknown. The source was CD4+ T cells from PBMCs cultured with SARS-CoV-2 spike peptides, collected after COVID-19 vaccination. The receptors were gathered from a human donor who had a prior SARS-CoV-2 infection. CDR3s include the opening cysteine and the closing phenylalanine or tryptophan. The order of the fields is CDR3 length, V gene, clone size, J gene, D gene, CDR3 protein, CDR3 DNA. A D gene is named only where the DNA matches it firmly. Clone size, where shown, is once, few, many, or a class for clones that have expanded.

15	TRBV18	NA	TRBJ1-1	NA	CASSPQVGVGTEAFF	TGTGCCAGCTCACCACAGGTAGGGGTGGGGACTGAAGCTTTCTTT
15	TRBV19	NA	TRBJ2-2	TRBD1	CASSPRADRGGELFF	TGTGCCAGTAGTCCCAGGGCCGACAGGGGCGGGGAGCTGTTTTTT
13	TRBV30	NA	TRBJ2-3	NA	CAWSYGSTDTQYF	TGTGCCTGGAGCTACGGATCCACAGATACGCAGTATTTT
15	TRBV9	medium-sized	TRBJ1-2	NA	CASSGDWSYLYGYTF	TGTGCCAGCAGCGGGGACTGGAGTTATCTCTATGGCTACACCTTC
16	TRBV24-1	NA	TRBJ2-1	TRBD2	CATSDWTSGRGNEQFF	TGTGCCACCAGTGACTGGACTAGCGGGAGGGGCAATGAGCAGTTCTTC
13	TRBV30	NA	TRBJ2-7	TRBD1	CAWDRGLTYEQYF	TGTGCCTGGGACAGGGGCTTAACCTACGAGCAGTACTTC
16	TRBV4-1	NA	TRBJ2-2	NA	CASSLQWGTDTGELFF	TGCGCCAGCAGCCTACAGTGGGGGACGGACACCGGGGAGCTGTTTTTT
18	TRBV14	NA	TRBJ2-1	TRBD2	CASSQLGGGPEFSNEQFF	TGTGCCAGCAGCCAACTTGGCGGGGGGCCTGAGTTTTCCAATGAGCAGTTCTTC
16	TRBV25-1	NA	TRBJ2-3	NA	CASSGRLGLGTDTQYF	TGTGCCAGCAGTGGGCGTTTGGGACTCGGCACAGATACGCAGTATTTT
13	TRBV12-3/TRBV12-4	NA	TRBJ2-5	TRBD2	CASSLAAEETQYF	TGTGCCAGCAGCCTAGCGGCTGAAGAGACCCAGTACTTC
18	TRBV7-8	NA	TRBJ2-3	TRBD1	CASSLAHLTGDGVDTQYF	TGTGCCAGCAGCTTAGCCCACCTGACAGGGGATGGGGTGGATACGCAGTATTTT
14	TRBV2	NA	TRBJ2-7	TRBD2	CASKVGGGTYEQYF	TGTGCCAGCAAGGTGGGCGGGGGGACCTACGAGCAGTACTTC
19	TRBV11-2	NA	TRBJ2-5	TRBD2	CASSAHPGTSGGARETQYF	TGTGCCAGCAGCGCACACCCCGGGACTAGCGGGGGGGCCCGAGAGACCCAGTACTTC
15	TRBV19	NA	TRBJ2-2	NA	CASSLQGWGTGELFF	TGTGCCAGTAGTCTACAGGGTTGGGGCACCGGGGAGCTGTTTTTT
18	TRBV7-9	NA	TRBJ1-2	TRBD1	CASSLDLGQGATNYGYTF	TGTGCCAGCAGCTTAGATTTAGGACAGGGGGCAACTAACTATGGCTACACCTTC
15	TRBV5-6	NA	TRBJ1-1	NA	CASPDCGGAATEAFF	TGTGCCAGCCCCGATTGTGGGGGGGCCGCCACTGAAGCTTTCTTT
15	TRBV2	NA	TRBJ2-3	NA	CASSYGGQTGDTQYF	TGTGCCAGCAGTTACGGGGGACAAACGGGAGATACGCAGTATTTT
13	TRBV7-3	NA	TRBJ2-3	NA	CASSLEYEDTQYF	TGTGCCAGCAGCTTAGAGTATGAAGATACGCAGTATTTT
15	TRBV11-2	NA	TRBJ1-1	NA	CASSESFRGNTEAFF	TGTGCCAGCAGCGAGTCATTCAGGGGCAACACTGAAGCTTTCTTT
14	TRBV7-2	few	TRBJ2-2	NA	CASSPAGNTGELFF	TGTGCCAGCAGCCCGGCAGGGAATACCGGGGAGCTGTTTTTT
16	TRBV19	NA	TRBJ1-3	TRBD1	CASSIQGAFSGNTIYF	TGTGCCAGTAGTATACAGGGGGCCTTCTCTGGAAACACCATATATTTT
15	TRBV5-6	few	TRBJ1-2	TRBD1	CASTSQGQGAFGYTF	TGTGCCAGCACCTCTCAGGGACAGGGGGCTTTCGGCTACACCTTC
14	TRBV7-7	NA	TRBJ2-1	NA	CASSLAGNYNEQFF	TGTGCTAGCAGCTTGGCGGGGAACTACAATGAGCAGTTCTTC
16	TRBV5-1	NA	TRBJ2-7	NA	CASSTVGRQSLGEQYF	TGCGCCAGCTCTACCGTGGGAAGACAGAGCCTTGGCGAGCAGTACTTC
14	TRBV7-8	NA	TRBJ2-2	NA	CASSLGEFTGELFF	TGTGCCAGCAGCTTGGGGGAATTCACCGGGGAGCTGTTTTTT
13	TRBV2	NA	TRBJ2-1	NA	CASSARLGNEQFF	TGTGCCAGCAGTGCGAGACTAGGGAATGAGCAGTTCTTC
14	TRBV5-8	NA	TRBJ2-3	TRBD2	CASRLRGGADTQYF	TGTGCCAGCAGACTCCGCGGGGGGGCCGATACGCAGTATTTT
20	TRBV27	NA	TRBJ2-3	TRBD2	CASSPQWTSGGSRVSDTQYF	TGTGCCAGCAGTCCCCAGTGGACTAGCGGGGGATCGCGGGTATCAGATACGCAGTATTTT
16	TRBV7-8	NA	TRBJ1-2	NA	CASSLQVRGANYGYTF	TGTGCCAGCAGCTTACAAGTACGGGGGGCTAACTATGGCTACACCTTC
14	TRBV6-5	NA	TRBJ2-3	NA	CASSLRASTDTQYF	TGTGCCAGCAGTTTGCGCGCTAGCACAGATACGCAGTATTTT
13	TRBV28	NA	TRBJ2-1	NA	CASSLSFGNEQFF	TGTGCCAGCAGTTTATCCTTCGGAAATGAGCAGTTCTTC